This T cell receptor beta chain was observed in a study of vaccination and CD4 T cells after COVID-19. Sample treatment: approximately 11-day PBMC culture with coronavirus spike peptide pools or control peptides (ViraFEST assay). Unexposed donor CD4+ T cells predated the COVID-19 pandemic, collected 2011-2018. The Oncomine TCR Beta short-read assay generated sequence data from the DNA of cultured CD4+ T cells. TCRdb re-analysed the PCR reads in MiXCR, keeping a single row per CDR3 protein. Among about 8,600 distinct CDR3 sequences listed, 40% to 60% were seen once. Points on this clonotype: Its antigen is as yet unknown.

Trimming removed 4 bases from V and 9 bases from J; junction bases left unmatched: 10. The CDR3 covers 13 residues. From germline, CDR1 is DFQATT and CDR2 SNEGSKA (reference sequence). The sample consisted of CD4+ T cells from blood, cultured in vitro. The V gene is TRBV20-1, the J gene TRBJ1-1; 8 bases are a match to TRBD1. This receptor was obtained from a human donor in good health. The CDR3 coding sequence is TGCAGTGCTATACGGACAGGGACGGAGAAAGCTTTCTTT. Protein: CSAIRTGTEKAFF.